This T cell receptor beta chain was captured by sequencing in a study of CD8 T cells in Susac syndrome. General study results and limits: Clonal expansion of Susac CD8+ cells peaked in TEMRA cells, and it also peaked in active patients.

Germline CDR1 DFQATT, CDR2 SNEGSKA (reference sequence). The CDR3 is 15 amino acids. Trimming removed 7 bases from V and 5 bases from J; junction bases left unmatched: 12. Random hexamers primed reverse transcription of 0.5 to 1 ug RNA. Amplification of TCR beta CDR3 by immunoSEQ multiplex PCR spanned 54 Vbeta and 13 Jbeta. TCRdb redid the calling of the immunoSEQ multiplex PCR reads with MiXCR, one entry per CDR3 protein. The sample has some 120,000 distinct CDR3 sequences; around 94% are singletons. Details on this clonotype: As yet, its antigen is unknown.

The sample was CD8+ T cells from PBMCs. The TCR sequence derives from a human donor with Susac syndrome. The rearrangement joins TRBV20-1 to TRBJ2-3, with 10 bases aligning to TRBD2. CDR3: CSGPAGTSDIDTQYF. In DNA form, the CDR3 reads TGCAGTGGCCCGGCCGGGACTAGCGACATAGATACGCAGTATTTT.